Listed below are T cell receptor beta chains from one sample, sequenced in a study of shared clonotypes between healthy human individuals. Assay used: immunoSEQ multiplex PCR; TCRdb lists only in-frame clones, some missing. The top ten hold 1.5% to 2% of the sample, which has some 2.1 million clones, around 93% seen once. Sequenced sample: naive CD8+ T cells from PBMCs. These TCRs come from a man aged 18 to 29 in good health. Some clones in this sample may be carry-over from other donors' samples. Both conserved end residues are part of each CDR3. Fields, in order: D gene, J gene, clone size, V gene, CDR3 length, CDR3 DNA, CDR3 protein. The D gene is left open where the match is weak. Clone size is stated in some rows and not others, as once, few, many or a class when expanded.

NA,TRBJ2-1,NA,TRBV27,13,TGTGCCAGCAGTTTATACAGGGACAATGAGCAGTTCTTC,CASSLYRDNEQFF
TRBD2,TRBJ2-3,NA,TRBV29-1,14,TGCAGCGTCAAGGAGGCTAGCGGGTCAGATACGCAGTATTTT,CSVKEASGSDTQYF
TRBD1,TRBJ1-5,NA,TRBV10-3,15,TGTGCCATCAGTCAAACAGGGGATAGCAATCAGCCCCAGCATTTT,CAISQTGDSNQPQHF
NA,TRBJ2-7,NA,TRBV7-9,17,TGTGCCAGCAGCTCAAAGGGAAAGGGGACGGTCTCCTACGAGCAGTACTTC,CASSSKGKGTVSYEQYF
TRBD2,TRBJ2-1,NA,TRBV30,17,TGTGCCTGGAGTGCTCGGCTAGCGGGACCCAAATACAATGAGCAGTTCTTC,CAWSARLAGPKYNEQFF
NA,TRBJ2-2,NA,TRBV6-6,13,TGTGCCAGCAGTCCAATAAGCGGCGGGGAGCTGTTTTTT,CASSPISGGELFF
NA,TRBJ1-1,NA,TRBV11-1,13,TGTGCCAGCAGCGAAAGACAGAACACTGAAGCTTTCTTT,CASSERQNTEAFF
NA,TRBJ2-7,NA,TRBV19,13,TGTGCCAGTAGCCTAGGCGCTCCCTACGAGCAGTACTTC,CASSLGAPYEQYF
NA,TRBJ2-7,NA,TRBV14,13,TGTGCCAGCAGCCAAGATAACAGGAACGAGCAGTACTTC,CASSQDNRNEQYF
NA,TRBJ2-2,NA,TRBV5-1,13,TGCGCCAGCAGCGTAGGGGGCACCGGGGAGCTGTTTTTT,CASSVGGTGELFF
NA,TRBJ2-4,NA,TRBV7-9,13,TGTGCCAGCAGCGAACCTAGCGAGGACATTCAGTACTTC,CASSEPSEDIQYF
NA,TRBJ2-7,NA,TRBV27,13,TGTGCCAGCAGTCAGGGCCGGACCTACGAGCAGTACTTC,CASSQGRTYEQYF
NA,TRBJ2-2,NA,TRBV27,14,TGTGCCAGCAGTCCGGGACTGAACACCGGGGAGCTGTTTTTT,CASSPGLNTGELFF
NA,TRBJ1-4,once,TRBV7-3,15,TGTGCCAGCAGCCTGGCGGGGCAGGGTAACGAAAAACTGTTTTTT,CASSLAGQGNEKLFF
NA,TRBJ1-3,few,TRBV5-5,11,TGTGCCAGCAGCTGGGGCAACACCATATATTTT,CASSWGNTIYF